These 6 T cell receptor beta chains share one sample of origin, sequenced in a study of OX40 agonist ivuxolimab in advanced cancers. Clones were read by immunoSEQ multiplex PCR, and TCRdb kept only the in-frame ones, dropping some. The profile shows approximately 90,000 clones, about 90% of them singletons. The material sequenced was CD4+ or CD8+ T cells sorted from blood, taken in a trial of the OX40 agonist ivuxolimab. Every receptor here comes from an adult with an advanced solid tumor such as melanoma, head and neck, liver or kidney cancer.

The chain combines TRBV27 with TRBJ2-7, with 15 positions matching TRBD2. The germline V gene has CDR1 MNHEY and CDR2 SMNVEV (reference sequence). The CDR3 runs 18 residues. V lost 2 bases, J lost 7 bases, and 12 bases stayed unmatched. The CDR3: CASSLKGTSGRTISEQYF. The CDR3 nucleotides read TGTGCCAGCAGTTTAAAAGGGACTAGCGGGAGGACGATCTCTGAGCAGTACTTC.

The chain carries TRBV4-1 and TRBJ2-5; 9 bases align to TRBD2. Losses at the gene ends were 0 bases for V and 6 bases for J; bases not matched to a gene: 5. The CDR3 sequence is 15 residues long. Germline V gene lookup returns CDR1 MGHRA and CDR2 YSYEKL. In nucleotides, the CDR3 is TGCGCCAGCAGCCAAGACCTAGCGGGATTAAAGACCCAGTACTTC. Protein product: CASSQDLAGLKTQYF.

V gene TRBV4-1 combines with J gene TRBJ2-7, with D maybe TRBD1 (5 bases). Deletions cut 0 bases from V and 0 bases from J, with 18 bases between. Germline V lookup: CDR1 MGHRA, CDR2 YSYEKL. CDR3 length equals 18 residues. Here the CDR3 reads CASSQDNFRTSSSYEQYF. The CDR3 coding sequence is TGCGCCAGCAGCCAAGATAATTTTCGGACATCGAGCTCCTACGAGCAGTACTTC.

A few counts support this clone. This chain uses TRBV4-3 with TRBJ2-2, with a weak D call TRBD2 (6 bases). V dropped 0 bases and J dropped 0 bases, with 14 bases sitting between them. This CDR3 spans 18 amino acids. Per germline, CDR1 LGHNA and CDR2 YSLEER. CDR3 region: CASSQERTTWTNTGELFF. As DNA, the CDR3 is TGCGCCAGCAGCCAAGAGAGGACTACCTGGACGAACACCGGGGAGCTGTTTTTT.

The chain joins TRBV5-8 to TRBJ2-7, with 8 bases aligning to TRBD2. The V segment lost 5 bases and the J segment 3 bases; nucleotides outside the gene matches: 7. Germline CDR1 and CDR2: SGHTS and YDEGEE. This CDR3 comprises 14 residues. CDR3 protein: CASSSRAGGYEQYF. CDR3 nucleotide sequence: TGTGCCAGCAGTTCGCGTGCGGGGGGCTACGAGCAGTACTTC.

The chain recombines TRBV27 with TRBJ1-1, with D possibly matching TRBD1 (6 bases). Germline lookup yields CDR1 MNHEY and CDR2 SMNVEV (reference sequence). The CDR3 is 14 amino acids. Trimming removed 7 bases at V and 0 bases at J, with 12 bases between. The CDR3 reads CASKQGEMNTEAFF. In DNA, the CDR3 is TGTGCCAGCAAACAGGGAGAAATGAACACTGAAGCTTTCTTT.